Listed below are T cell receptor beta chains from one sample, sequenced in a study of OX40 agonist ivuxolimab in advanced cancers. The method was immunoSEQ multiplex PCR; TCRdb's version includes in-frame clones alone and lacks a portion of them. This sample has about 20,000 clones, with approximately 80% found just once. The specimen was CD4+ or CD8+ T cells sorted from blood, collected in a trial of the OX40 agonist ivuxolimab. The receptors here all came from an adult with an advanced solid tumor such as melanoma, head and neck, liver or kidney cancer. The CDR3 runs from the conserved cysteine through the conserved F or W. A D gene is named only where the DNA matches it firmly. Only some rows state a clone size, as once, few, many or a class for expanded clones.

d_call	clone_size	v_call	j_call	cdr3_aa	cdr3_nt
NA	few	TRBV15	TRBJ2-7	CATSRSPGEQYF	TGTGCCACCAGCAGGTCACCCGGCGAGCAGTACTTC
NA	NA	TRBV29-1	TRBJ1-2	CSAETGANYGYTF	TGCAGCGCGGAGACAGGCGCCAACTATGGCTACACCTTC
NA	NA	TRBV5-6	TRBJ2-5	CASSLASGGGETQYF	TGTGCCAGCAGCTTGGCCTCAGGGGGAGGGGAGACCCAGTACTTC
NA	NA	TRBV6-6	TRBJ2-7	CASSQGLYEQYF	TGTGCCAGCAGCCAGGGACTTTACGAGCAGTACTTC
TRBD2	NA	TRBV10-3	TRBJ2-5	CAISTSGRTEETQYF	TGTGCCATCAGTACTAGCGGGAGGACAGAAGAGACCCAGTACTTC
NA	NA	TRBV30	TRBJ2-7	CAPPGGYYEQYF	TGTGCCCCCCCGGGCGGCTACTACGAGCAGTACTTC
NA	NA	TRBV11-1	TRBJ2-2	CASSSPVGSRGTGELFF	TGTGCCAGCAGCTCTCCCGTGGGATCACGGGGGACCGGGGAGCTGTTTTTT
NA	NA	TRBV11-2	TRBJ1-4	CASSTSSGSGEKLFF	TGTGCCAGCAGCACCAGCTCAGGATCCGGTGAAAAACTGTTTTTT
TRBD2	NA	TRBV4-2	TRBJ2-2	CASSPGEASGGLNTGELFF	TGTGCCAGCAGCCCCGGGGAGGCTAGCGGGGGACTGAACACCGGGGAGCTGTTTTTT
NA	once	TRBV29-1	TRBJ2-6	CSVRTVGANVLTF	TGCAGCGTCCGGACAGTTGGGGCCAACGTCCTGACTTTC
TRBD1	NA	TRBV5-6	TRBJ2-3	CASSIYRGPGTDTQYF	TGTGCCAGCAGCATATACAGGGGGCCTGGCACAGATACGCAGTATTTT
TRBD2	medium-sized	TRBV6-1	TRBJ2-7	CASSEASGTSYEQYF	TGTGCCAGCAGTGAAGCTAGCGGGACCTCCTACGAGCAGTACTTC
NA	NA	TRBV28	TRBJ1-4	CASSPAGFPNEKLFF	TGTGCCAGCAGTCCAGCGGGTTTTCCTAATGAAAAACTGTTTTTT
NA	NA	TRBV11-1	TRBJ2-3	CASSFGQSISTDTQYF	TGTGCCAGCAGCTTCGGACAGTCAATAAGCACAGATACGCAGTATTTT
TRBD1	NA	TRBV14	TRBJ2-7	CASSPPGQGREQYF	TGTGCCAGCAGTCCTCCAGGACAGGGCCGCGAGCAGTACTTC
TRBD1	NA	TRBV7-2	TRBJ2-7	CASSLAFRGQASYEQYF	TGTGCCAGCAGCTTAGCTTTTCGGGGACAGGCCTCCTACGAGCAGTACTTC
NA	NA	TRBV4-2	TRBJ2-5	CASSQKGVSETQYF	TGTGCCAGCAGCCAAAAGGGGGTGTCGGAGACCCAGTACTTC
NA	NA	TRBV21-1	TRBJ2-2	CASEGGGTGELFF	TGTGCCAGCGAAGGGGGCGGAACCGGGGAGCTGTTTTTT
NA	once	TRBV5-4	TRBJ1-4	CASSSLGGLTNEKLFF	TGTGCCAGCAGCTCCCTGGGGGGGCTAACTAATGAAAAACTGTTTTTT
NA	NA	TRBV6-5	TRBJ2-2	CASKRRADTGELFF	TGTGCCAGCAAAAGGAGGGCCGACACCGGGGAGCTGTTTTTT
NA	NA	TRBV7-2	TRBJ2-1	CASSKAGNSYNEQFF	TGTGCCAGCAGCAAAGCGGGTAACTCCTACAATGAGCAGTTCTTC
NA	NA	TRBV6-1	TRBJ1-1	CASSEARRRTSRTEAFF	TGTGCCAGCAGTGAAGCCCGGAGAAGGACGTCGCGCACTGAAGCTTTCTTT
NA	NA	TRBV7-6	TRBJ2-7	CASSLVPDTGSHEQYF	TGTGCCAGCAGCTTGGTTCCCGACACAGGCTCCCACGAGCAGTACTTC
NA	NA	TRBV7-9	TRBJ2-7	CASSTGTLAGNYEQYF	TGTGCCAGCAGCACCGGGACCCTCGCCGGGAACTACGAGCAGTACTTC
TRBD2	NA	TRBV10-2	TRBJ2-5	CASLGLAGGRETQYF	TGCGCCAGCCTTGGACTAGCGGGGGGACGAGAGACCCAGTACTTC